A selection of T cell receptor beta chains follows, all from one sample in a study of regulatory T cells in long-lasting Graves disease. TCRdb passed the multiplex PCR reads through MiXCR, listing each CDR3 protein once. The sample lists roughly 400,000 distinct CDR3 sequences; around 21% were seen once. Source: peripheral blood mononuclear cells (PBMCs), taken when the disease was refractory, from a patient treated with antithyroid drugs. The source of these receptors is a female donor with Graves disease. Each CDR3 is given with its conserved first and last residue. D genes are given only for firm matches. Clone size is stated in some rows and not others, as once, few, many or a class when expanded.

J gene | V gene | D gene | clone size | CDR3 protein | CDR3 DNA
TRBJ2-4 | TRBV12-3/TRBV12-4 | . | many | CASSRDNIKNIQYF | TGTGCCAGCAGCCGTGACAACATAAAAAACATTCAGTACTTC
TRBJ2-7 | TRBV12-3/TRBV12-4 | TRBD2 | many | CASTWGTSSSYEQYF | TGTGCCAGCACCTGGGGGACTAGCAGCTCCTACGAGCAGTACTTC
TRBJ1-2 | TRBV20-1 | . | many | CSARDHSSYGYTF | TGCAGTGCTAGAGATCACAGCTCCTATGGCTACACCTTC
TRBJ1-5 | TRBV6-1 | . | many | CASSDRRSSNQPQHF | TGTGCCAGCAGTGACAGGAGGTCGAGCAATCAGCCCCAGCATTTT
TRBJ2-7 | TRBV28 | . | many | CASSTGVPKEQYF | TGTGCCAGCAGCACCGGGGTACCCAAGGAGCAGTACTTC
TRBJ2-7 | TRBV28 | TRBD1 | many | CASSSGTGGEQYF | TGTGCCAGCAGTTCCGGGACAGGGGGGGAGCAGTACTTC
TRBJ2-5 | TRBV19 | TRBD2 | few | CASSFTSAETQYF | TGTGCCAGTAGTTTCACTAGCGCGGAGACCCAGTACTTC
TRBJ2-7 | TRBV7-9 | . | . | CASSLSGISSYEQYF | TGTGCCAGCAGCTTATCCGGGATTAGCTCCTACGAGCAGTACTTC
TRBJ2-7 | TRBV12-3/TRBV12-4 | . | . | CASSPVPPVGVYEQYF | TGTGCCAGCAGCCCAGTCCCCCCGGTTGGTGTCTACGAGCAGTACTTC
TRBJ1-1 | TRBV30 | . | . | CAWKYTLNTEAFF | TGTGCCTGGAAATACACCCTGAACACTGAAGCTTTCTTT
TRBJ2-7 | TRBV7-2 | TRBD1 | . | CASSLLHGTGEQYF | TGTGCCAGCAGCTTACTCCACGGGACAGGGGAGCAGTACTTC
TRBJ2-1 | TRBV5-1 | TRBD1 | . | CASSPGQGGYNEQFF | TGCGCCAGCAGCCCTGGACAGGGTGGCTACAATGAGCAGTTCTTC
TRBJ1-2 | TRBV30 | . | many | CAWRSNLYGYTF | TGTGCCTGGAGATCTAACCTCTATGGCTACACCTTC
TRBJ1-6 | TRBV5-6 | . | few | CASSPRPNSPLHF | TGTGCCAGCAGTCCGAGACCAAATTCACCCCTCCACTTT